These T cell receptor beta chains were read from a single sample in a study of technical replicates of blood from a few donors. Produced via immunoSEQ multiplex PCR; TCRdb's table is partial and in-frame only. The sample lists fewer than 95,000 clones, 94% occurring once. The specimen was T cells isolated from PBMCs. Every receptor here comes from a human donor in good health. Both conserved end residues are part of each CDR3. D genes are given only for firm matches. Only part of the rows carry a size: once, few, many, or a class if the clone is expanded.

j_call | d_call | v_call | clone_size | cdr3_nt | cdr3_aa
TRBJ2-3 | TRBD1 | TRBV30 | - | TGTGCCTGGAGCCAAACTGTGGGGACAGGTTCGCAGTATTTT | CAWSQTVGTGSQYF
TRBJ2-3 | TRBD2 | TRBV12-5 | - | TGTGCTAGTGGTTTGATATTTAGCGGGGGGCAGACAGATACGCAGTATTTT | CASGLIFSGGQTDTQYF
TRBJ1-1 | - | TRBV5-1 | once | TGCGCCAGCAGCTTGGAGGGGCCCCACACTGAAGCTTTCTTT | CASSLEGPHTEAFF
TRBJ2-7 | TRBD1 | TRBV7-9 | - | TGTGCCAGCAGCCCGGGACAGGGTCCCGACGAGCAGTACTTC | CASSPGQGPDEQYF
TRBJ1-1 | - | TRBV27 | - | TGTGCCAGCAGTTTATCAGTCCTGTTGACAGCCGAAGCTTTCTTT | CASSLSVLLTAEAFF
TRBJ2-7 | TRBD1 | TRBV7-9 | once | TGTGCCAGCAGCATCAACCGGGACAGGGTTATCGAGCAGTACTTC | CASSINRDRVIEQYF
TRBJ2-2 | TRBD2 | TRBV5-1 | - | TGCGCCAGCAGCCTGCGGGGGGATTCAACCGGGGAGCTGTTTTTT | CASSLRGDSTGELFF
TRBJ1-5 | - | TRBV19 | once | TGTGCCAGTAGCCCAGGGGGCAATCAGCCCCAGCATTTT | CASSPGGNQPQHF
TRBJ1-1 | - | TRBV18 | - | TGTGCCAGCTCACCATTGGCAGGGAACACTGAAGCTTTCTTT | CASSPLAGNTEAFF
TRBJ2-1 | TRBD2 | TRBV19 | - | TGTGCCAGTAGTGTACTAGCGGTGGCAACCTACAATGAGCAGTTCTTC | CASSVLAVATYNEQFF
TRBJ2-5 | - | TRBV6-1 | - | TGTGCCAGCAGTGAATTTCCTAGTCGGGAGACCCAGTACTTC | CASSEFPSRETQYF
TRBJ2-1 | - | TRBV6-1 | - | TGTGCCAGCAGTGAAACGGGGGGCATGAATGAGCAGTTCTTC | CASSETGGMNEQFF
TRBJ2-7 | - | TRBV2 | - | TGTGCCAGCAGACAGGAGTACGAGCAGTACTTC | CASRQEYEQYF
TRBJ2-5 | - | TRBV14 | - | TGTGCCAGCAGCTATTCAGGGTTGTGGGAGACCCAGTACTTC | CASSYSGLWETQYF
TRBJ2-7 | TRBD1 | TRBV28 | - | TGTGCCAGCAGTATAGTACAGGGGGTGAATAACGAGCAGTACTTC | CASSIVQGVNNEQYF
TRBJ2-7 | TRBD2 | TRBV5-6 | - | TGTGCCAGCAGCCACCCAAAACTAGCGGGAGGGAACGAGCAGTACTTC | CASSHPKLAGGNEQYF
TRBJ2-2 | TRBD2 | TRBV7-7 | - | TGTGCTAGCAGCTTGACGGGACTAGCGGGGGGTAACACCGGGGAGCTGTTTTTT | CASSLTGLAGGNTGELFF
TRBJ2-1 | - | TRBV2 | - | TGTGCCAGCAGTGAAATGGTGGGGAGCTCCTACAATGAGCAGTTCTTC | CASSEMVGSSYNEQFF
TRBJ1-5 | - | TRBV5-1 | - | TGCGCCAGCAGCTTAACTTTTGATCAGCCCCAGCATTTT | CASSLTFDQPQHF
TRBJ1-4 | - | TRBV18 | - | TGTGCCAGCTCACCCGACAGGGAAAAACTGTTTTTT | CASSPDREKLFF
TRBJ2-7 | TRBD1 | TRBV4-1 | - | TGCGCCAGCAGCCCAGAGGGGGCCCACGAGCAGTACTTC | CASSPEGAHEQYF
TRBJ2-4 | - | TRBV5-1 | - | TGCGCCAGCAGCTTGTTTTCCGGGAAGGACATTCAGTACTTC | CASSLFSGKDIQYF
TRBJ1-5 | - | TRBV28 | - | TGTGCCAGCAGTTTACTCACAGGGCCGGGTCAGCCCCAGCATTTT | CASSLLTGPGQPQHF
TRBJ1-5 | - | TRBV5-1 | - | TGCGCCAGCAGCTTGGCCCCAAGCAGGGCGGGCAATCAGCCCCAGCATTTT | CASSLAPSRAGNQPQHF
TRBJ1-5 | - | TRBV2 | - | TGTGCCAGCCAGGGGCTCAATCAGCCCCAGCATTTT | CASQGLNQPQHF
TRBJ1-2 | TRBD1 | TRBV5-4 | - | TGTGCCAGCAGCATCCGGGACAGGGGGCCCGGCTACACCTTC | CASSIRDRGPGYTF
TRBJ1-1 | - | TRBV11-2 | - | TGTGCCAGCAGCTTAGATCAGGGCGACGAAGCTTTCTTT | CASSLDQGDEAFF
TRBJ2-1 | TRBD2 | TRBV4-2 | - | TGTGCCAGCAGCCATGAGGCGGGAGGGCCGAAGGAGCAGTTCTTC | CASSHEAGGPKEQFF
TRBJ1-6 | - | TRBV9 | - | TGTGCCAGCAGCGTACAGGTTGTGGATTCACCCCTCCACTTT | CASSVQVVDSPLHF
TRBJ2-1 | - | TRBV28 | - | TGTGCCAGCAGTCCCAGCGGACGGGAACTTTTGCAGTTCTTC | CASSPSGRELLQFF
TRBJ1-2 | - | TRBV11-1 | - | TGTGCCAGCAGCTCGAGGACTACGGGAAATGGAGGCTACACCTTC | CASSSRTTGNGGYTF
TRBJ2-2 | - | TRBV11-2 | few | TGTGCCAGCAGCCTCCCGAGGAACACCGGGGAGCTGTTTTTT | CASSLPRNTGELFF
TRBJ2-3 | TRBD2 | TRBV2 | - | TGTGCCAGCTTTCCGTCCGTCAGCGGGGGGGGCACAGATACGCAGTATTTT | CASFPSVSGGGTDTQYF
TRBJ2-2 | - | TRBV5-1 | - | TGCGCCAGCAGCTTCAGGAACACCGGGGAGCTGTTTTTT | CASSFRNTGELFF
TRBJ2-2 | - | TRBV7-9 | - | TGTGCCAGCAGCCTCGGGGTTGCCACCGGGGAGCTGTTTTTT | CASSLGVATGELFF
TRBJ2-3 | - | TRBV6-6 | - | TGTGCCAGCAGTTACTCGAGGGAACCAGATACGCAGTATTTT | CASSYSREPDTQYF
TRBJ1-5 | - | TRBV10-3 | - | TGTGCCATCAGTGAGTCAGGGGCCGGCCAGCCCCAGCATTTT | CAISESGAGQPQHF
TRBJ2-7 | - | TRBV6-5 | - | TGTGCCAGCAGTTACTCCCCACAGGACTCCTACGAGCAGTACTTC | CASSYSPQDSYEQYF
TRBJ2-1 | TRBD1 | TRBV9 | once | TGTGCCAGCAGCGTACGAACAGGGGGATTGAACAATGAGCAGTTCTTC | CASSVRTGGLNNEQFF
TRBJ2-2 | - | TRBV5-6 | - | TGTGCCAGCAGCTTGGGAGGTCCCAGTTCGAACACCGGGGAGCTGTTTTTT | CASSLGGPSSNTGELFF
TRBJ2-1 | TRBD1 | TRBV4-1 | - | TGCGCCAGCAGCCAAGATCTAAACAGGGGGCCCTTCAATGAGCAGTTCTTC | CASSQDLNRGPFNEQFF
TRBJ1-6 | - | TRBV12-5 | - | TGTGCTAGTGGTTTGGTACTTGGGCGTTCACCCCTCCACTTT | CASGLVLGRSPLHF
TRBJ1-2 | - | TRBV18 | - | TGTGCCAGCTCACCTACAGGGACCGCTAACTATGGCTACACCTTC | CASSPTGTANYGYTF
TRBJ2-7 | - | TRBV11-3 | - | TGTGCCAGCAGTTCCCGGTCAGGATACGAGCAGTACTTC | CASSSRSGYEQYF
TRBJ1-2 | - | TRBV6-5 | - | TGTGCCAGCTGCACGGGGGGTGGCTACACCTTC | CASCTGGGYTF
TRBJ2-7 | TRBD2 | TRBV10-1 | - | TGCGCCAGCAGTGAAGCCGGTAGCGGGAGAGAATACGAGCAGTACTTC | CASSEAGSGREYEQYF
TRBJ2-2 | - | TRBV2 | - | TGTGCCAGCAGTCAGGGATCGACCGGGGAGCTGTTTTTT | CASSQGSTGELFF
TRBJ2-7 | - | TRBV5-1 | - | TGCGCCAGCACTGACAGCTACTACGAGCAGTACTTC | CASTDSYYEQYF
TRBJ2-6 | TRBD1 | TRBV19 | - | TGTGCCAGTAGTATGGAGGACAGGGCTGGGGCCAACGTCCTGACTTTC | CASSMEDRAGANVLTF
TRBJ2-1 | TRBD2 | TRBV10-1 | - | TGCGCCAGCAGTGATGGGGCGGGAGGGAGCTATGAGCAGTTCTTC | CASSDGAGGSYEQFF
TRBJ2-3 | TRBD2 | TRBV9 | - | TGTGCCAGCAGCGTGGCGGGGGGAAAGGCAGATACGCAGTATTTT | CASSVAGGKADTQYF
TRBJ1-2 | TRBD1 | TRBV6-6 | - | TGTGCCAGCAGCCACGGAGGGGAACGGGACAGGGGGATTTACACCTTC | CASSHGGERDRGIYTF
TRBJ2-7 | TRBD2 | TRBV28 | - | TGTGCCAGCACGGACCCTGGACTAGCGACGTCCTACGAGCAGTACTTC | CASTDPGLATSYEQYF
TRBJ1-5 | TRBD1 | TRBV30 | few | TGTGCCTGGAGTGGACAGGGGGATCAGCCCCAGCATTTT | CAWSGQGDQPQHF